This T cell receptor beta chain is from a study of blood T cell repertoires in COVID-19. About the research overall: COVID-19 samples from acute and convalescent phases originated in the United States, Italy and Spain. PBMCs, B-cell-depleted T cells, or T cells were the source of the cDNA or gDNA that made up the material.

Original analysis: Reference gene primer amplification gave estimated nucleated cell counts. Libraries were prepared by immunoSEQ multiplex PCR; TCRdb keeps only in-frame clonotypes and omits some of them. The V and J calls and the clone size are those of that table, but D and trimming were determined from the DNA. This sample carries more than 50,000 clones, roughly 71% of them seen once, and the ten largest clones take roughly 30%. The CDR3 is 15 amino acids. CDR1 MGHRA and CDR2 YSYEKL come from the germline V gene. V shed 5 bases, J shed 3 bases, and the junction held 6 bases outside the gene matches.

The gene calls are TRBV4-1 and TRBJ2-1; 8 bases match TRBD2. The sequencing input was peripheral blood. This receptor was obtained from a woman aged 80 or over with acute or convalescent COVID-19. The chain's CDR3 is CASSYPGGDYNEQFF. CDR3 bases: TGCGCCAGCAGCTACCCGGGGGGGGACTACAATGAGCAGTTCTTC.